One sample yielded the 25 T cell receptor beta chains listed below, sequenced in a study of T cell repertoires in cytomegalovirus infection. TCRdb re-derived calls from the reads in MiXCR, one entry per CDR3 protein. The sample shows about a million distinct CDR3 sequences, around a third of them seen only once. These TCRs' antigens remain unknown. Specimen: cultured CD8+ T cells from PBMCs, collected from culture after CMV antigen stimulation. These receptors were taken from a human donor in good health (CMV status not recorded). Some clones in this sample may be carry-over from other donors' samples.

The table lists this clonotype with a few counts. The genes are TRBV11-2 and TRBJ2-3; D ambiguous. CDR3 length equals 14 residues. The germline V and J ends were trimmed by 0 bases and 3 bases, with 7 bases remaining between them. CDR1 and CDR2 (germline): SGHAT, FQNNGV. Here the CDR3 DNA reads TGTGCCAGCAGCTTAGAATCCCCAACAGATACGCAGTATTTT. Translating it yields CASSLESPTDTQYF.

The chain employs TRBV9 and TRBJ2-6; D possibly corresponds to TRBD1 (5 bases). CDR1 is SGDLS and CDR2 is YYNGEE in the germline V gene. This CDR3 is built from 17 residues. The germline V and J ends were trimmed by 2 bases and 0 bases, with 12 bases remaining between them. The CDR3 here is CASSVDSDNSGANVLTF. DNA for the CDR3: TGTGCCAGCAGCGTCGACAGTGACAACTCTGGGGCCAACGTCCTGACTTTC.

The CDR3 DNA reads TGCAGCGTTGATCCAGGGGCTGAAGCTTTCTTT. Translated: CSVDPGAEAFF. The V and J genes are TRBV29-1 and TRBJ1-1; D is perhaps TRBD1 (6 bases). Germline loops: CDR1 SQVTM, CDR2 ANQGSEA. The CDR3 runs to 11 residues. Trimming left V 3 bases short and J 6 bases short, with 8 bases between.

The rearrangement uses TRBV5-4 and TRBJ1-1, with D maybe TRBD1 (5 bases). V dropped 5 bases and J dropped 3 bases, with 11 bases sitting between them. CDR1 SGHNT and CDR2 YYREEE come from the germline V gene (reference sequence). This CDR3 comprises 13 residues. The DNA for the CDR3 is TGTGCCAGCAGGGGGGACGGCGACACTGAAGCTTTCTTT. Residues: CASRGDGDTEAFF.

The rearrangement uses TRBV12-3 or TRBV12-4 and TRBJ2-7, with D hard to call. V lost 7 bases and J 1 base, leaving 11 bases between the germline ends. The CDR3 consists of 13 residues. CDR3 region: CASTLGRSYEQYF. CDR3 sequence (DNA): TGTGCCAGCACCCTCGGCAGATCCTACGAGCAGTACTTC.

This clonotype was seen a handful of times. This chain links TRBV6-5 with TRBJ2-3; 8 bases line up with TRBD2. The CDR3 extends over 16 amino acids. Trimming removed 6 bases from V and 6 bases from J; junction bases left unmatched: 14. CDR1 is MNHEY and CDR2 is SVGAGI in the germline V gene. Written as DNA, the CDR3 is TGTGCCAGCAGCTCCGGGACTAGTGGTCTCCAGGATACGCAGTATTTT. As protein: CASSSGTSGLQDTQYF.

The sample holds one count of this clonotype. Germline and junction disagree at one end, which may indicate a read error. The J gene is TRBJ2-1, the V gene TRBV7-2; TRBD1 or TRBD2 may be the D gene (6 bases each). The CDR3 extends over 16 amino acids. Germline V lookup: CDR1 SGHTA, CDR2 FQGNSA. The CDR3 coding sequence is TGTGCCAGCAGCTTAGCGGGGGGCCACTTCTACAATGAGCGGTTCTTC. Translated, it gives CASSLAGGHFYNERFF. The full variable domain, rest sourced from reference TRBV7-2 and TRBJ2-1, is GAGVSQSPSNKVTEKGKDVELRCDPISGHTALYWYRQSLGQGLEFLIYFQGNSAPDKSGLPSDRFSAERTGGSVSTLTIQRTQQEDSAVYLCASSLAGGHFYNERFFGPGTRLTVL.

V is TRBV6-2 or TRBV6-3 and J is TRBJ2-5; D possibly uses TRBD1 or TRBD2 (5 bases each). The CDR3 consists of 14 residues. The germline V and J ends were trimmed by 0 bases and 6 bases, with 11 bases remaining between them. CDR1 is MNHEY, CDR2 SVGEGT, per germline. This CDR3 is CASSYSGRGKTQYF. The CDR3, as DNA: TGTGCCAGCAGTTACTCGGGACGAGGGAAGACCCAGTACTTC.

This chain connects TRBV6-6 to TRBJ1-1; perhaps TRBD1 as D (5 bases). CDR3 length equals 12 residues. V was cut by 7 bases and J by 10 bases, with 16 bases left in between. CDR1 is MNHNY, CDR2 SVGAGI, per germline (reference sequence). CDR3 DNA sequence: TGTGCCAGCATCCGGGGCGCCGTAGGAGCTTTCTTT. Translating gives CASIRGAVGAFF.

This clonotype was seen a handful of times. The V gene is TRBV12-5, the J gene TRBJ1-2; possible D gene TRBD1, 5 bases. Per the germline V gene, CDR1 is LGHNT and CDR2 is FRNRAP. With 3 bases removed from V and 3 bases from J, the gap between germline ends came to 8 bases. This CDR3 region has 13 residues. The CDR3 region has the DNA TGTGCTAGTGGTTTATCGACAGACTATGGCTACACCTTC. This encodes CASGLSTDYGYTF.

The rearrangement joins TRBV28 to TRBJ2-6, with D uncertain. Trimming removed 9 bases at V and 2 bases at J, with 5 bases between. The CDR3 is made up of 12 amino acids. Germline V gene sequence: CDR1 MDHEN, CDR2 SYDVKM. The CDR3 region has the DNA TGTGCCAGTACAGCTGGGGCCAACGTCCTGACTTTC. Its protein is CASTAGANVLTF.

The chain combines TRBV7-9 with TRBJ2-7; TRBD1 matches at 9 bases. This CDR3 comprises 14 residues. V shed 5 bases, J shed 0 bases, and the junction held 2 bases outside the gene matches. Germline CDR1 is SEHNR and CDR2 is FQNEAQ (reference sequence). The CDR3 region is CASSGQGISYEQYF. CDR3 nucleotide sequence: TGTGCCAGCAGCGGACAGGGGATCTCCTACGAGCAGTACTTC.

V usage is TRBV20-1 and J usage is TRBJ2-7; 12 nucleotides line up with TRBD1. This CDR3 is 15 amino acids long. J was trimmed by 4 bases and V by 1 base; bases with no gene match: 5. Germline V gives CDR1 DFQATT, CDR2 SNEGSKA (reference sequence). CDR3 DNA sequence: TGCAGTGCTAGAGGGGACAGGGGGCGGCGATACGAGCAGTACTTC. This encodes CSARGDRGRRYEQYF.

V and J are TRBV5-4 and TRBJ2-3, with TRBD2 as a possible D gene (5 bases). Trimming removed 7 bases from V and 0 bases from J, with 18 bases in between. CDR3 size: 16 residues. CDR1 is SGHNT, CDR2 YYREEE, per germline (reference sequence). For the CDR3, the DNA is TGTGCCAGCGGCCCCTATTTGGGAGCTAGCACAGATACGCAGTATTTT. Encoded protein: CASGPYLGASTDTQYF.

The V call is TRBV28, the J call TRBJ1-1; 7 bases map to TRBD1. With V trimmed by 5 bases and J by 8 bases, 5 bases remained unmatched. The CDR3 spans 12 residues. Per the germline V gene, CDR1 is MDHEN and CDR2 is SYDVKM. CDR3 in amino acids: CASSGEGAEAFF. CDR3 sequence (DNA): TGTGCCAGCAGTGGGGAGGGGGCAGAAGCTTTCTTT.

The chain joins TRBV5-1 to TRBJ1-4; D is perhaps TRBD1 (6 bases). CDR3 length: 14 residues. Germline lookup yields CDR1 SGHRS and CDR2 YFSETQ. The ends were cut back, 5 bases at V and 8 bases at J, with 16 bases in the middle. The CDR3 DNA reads TGCGCCAGCAGGTCGACAGGAGGGGAAGAAAAACTGTTTTTT. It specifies CASRSTGGEEKLFF.

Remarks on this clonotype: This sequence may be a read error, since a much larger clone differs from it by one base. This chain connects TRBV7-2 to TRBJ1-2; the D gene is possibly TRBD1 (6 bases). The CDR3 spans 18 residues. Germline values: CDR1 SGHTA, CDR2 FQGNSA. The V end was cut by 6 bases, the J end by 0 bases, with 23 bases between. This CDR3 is CASRPKSPGHRSNYGYTF. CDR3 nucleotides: TGTGCCAGCAGACCCAAATCTCCGGGACACCGATCTAACTATGGCTACACCTTC.

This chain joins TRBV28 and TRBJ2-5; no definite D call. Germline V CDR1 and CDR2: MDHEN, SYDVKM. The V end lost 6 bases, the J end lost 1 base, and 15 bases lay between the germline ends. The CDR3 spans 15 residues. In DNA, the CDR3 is TGTGCCAGCAGCCGTGGATCGAGTCTCCAAGAGACCCAGTACTTC. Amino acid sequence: CASSRGSSLQETQYF.

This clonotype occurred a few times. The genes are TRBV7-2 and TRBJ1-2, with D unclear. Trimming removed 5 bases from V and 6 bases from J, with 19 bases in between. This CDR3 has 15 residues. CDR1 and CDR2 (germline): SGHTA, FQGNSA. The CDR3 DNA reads TGTGCCAGCAGCCCCATCGGTAACAGCCTTCATGGCTACACCTTC. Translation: CASSPIGNSLHGYTF.

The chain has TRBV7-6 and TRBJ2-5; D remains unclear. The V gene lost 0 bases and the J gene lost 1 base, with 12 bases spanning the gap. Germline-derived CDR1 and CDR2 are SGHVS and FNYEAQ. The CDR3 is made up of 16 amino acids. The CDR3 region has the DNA TGTGCCAGCAGCTTAGCGTCAGTCGGGTTCCAAGAGACCCAGTACTTC. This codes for CASSLASVGFQETQYF. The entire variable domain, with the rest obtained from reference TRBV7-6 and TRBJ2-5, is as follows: GAGVSQSPRYKVTKRGQDVALRCDPISGHVSLYWYRQALGQGPEFLTYFNYEAQQDKSGLPNDRFSAERPEGSISTLTIQRTEQRDSAMYRCASSLASVGFQETQYFGPGTRLLVL.

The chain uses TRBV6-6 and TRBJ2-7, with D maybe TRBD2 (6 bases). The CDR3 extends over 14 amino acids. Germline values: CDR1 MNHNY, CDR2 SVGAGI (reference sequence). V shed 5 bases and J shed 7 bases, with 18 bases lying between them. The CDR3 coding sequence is TGTGCCAGCAGTGACGGAGGGCTGGACGAAGAGCAGTACTTC. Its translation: CASSDGGLDEEQYF.

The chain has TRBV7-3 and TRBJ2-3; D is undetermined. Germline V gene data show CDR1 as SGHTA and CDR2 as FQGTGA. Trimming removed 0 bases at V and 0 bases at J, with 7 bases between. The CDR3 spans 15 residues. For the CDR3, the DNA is TGTGCCAGCAGCTTAACTCCGACTAGCACAGATACGCAGTATTTT. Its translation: CASSLTPTSTDTQYF.

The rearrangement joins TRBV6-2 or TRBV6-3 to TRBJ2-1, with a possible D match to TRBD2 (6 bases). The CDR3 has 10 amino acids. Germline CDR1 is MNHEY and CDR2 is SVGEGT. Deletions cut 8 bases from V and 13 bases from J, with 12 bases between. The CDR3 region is CASGDWVQFF. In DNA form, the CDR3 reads TGTGCCAGCGGGGACTGGGTACAGTTCTTC.

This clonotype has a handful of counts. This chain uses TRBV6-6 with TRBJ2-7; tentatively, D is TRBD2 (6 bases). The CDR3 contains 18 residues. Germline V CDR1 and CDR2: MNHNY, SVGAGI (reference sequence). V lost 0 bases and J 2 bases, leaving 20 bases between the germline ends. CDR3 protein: CASSYSPIGGTATYEQYV. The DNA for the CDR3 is TGTGCCAGCAGTTACTCCCCCATAGGCGGGACTGCGACCTACGAGCAGTACGTC.

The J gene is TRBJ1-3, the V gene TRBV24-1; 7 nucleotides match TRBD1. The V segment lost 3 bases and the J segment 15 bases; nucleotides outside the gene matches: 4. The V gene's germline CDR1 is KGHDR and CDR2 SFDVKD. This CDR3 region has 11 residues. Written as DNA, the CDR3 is TGTGCCACCAGTGATGGGACAGTTGAATATTTT. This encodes CATSDGTVEYF.